This T cell receptor (beta chain) was captured in a study of T cells in Graves' hyperthyroidism and ophthalmopathy. Trimming cost V 4 bases and J 1 base, with 20 bases left between them. The CDR3 totals 18 residues. Amplification targeted TCR beta CDR3 regions from RNA transcripts. The TCR CDR3 first-round RT-PCR relied on the HTBI primer set. From the multiplex PCR reads, TCRdb called clonotypes with MiXCR, one entry per CDR3 protein. The sample lists under 250,000 distinct CDR3 sequences; roughly 18% were seen once. Sequenced material: blood. The source is a man aged 45 to 65 with Graves' hyperthyroidism. The chain carries TRBV12-3 or TRBV12-4 and TRBJ1-5, with D possibly TRBD1 on 5 matching bases. CDR3 nucleotide sequence: TGTGCCAGCAGTTCCCAGGGTGTGGGGGTCAGGAGCAATCAGCCCCAGCATTTT. Translation gives CASSSQGVGVRSNQPQHF.